This T cell receptor (beta chain) originates from a study of PD-L1 blockade in urothelial cancer. The overall study: Once treatment had started, blood was analyzed at 3 weeks (second dose) and again at 6 weeks. Blood-derived samples held a median about 130,000 T cells.

Sequenced by immunoSEQ multiplex PCR; TCRdb stores in-frame clones only, minus some. The top ten hold approximately 7.9% of the sample, which has fewer than 50,000 clones, less than 95% seen once. Time point indicated: peripheral blood 6 weeks after treatment start. Patients presented with locally advanced or metastatic urothelial carcinoma. Turning to this clone: What it recognizes is unknown.

Study-level findings and limits: Having blood TCR clonality under the median before treatment predicted better survival.

This TCR derives from a man in his sixties or seventies with urothelial cancer. Sequencing used PBMCs, obtained around atezolizumab (anti-PD-L1) treatment.

DNA of the CDR3: TGTGCCAGCCGACCCCAGCGGGAGAGAAATGAGCAGTTCTTC. Its protein product is CASRPQRERNEQFF. The rearrangement uses TRBV27 and TRBJ2-1, with 8 positions matching TRBD2. Germline CDR1 reads MNHEY; CDR2 reads SMNVEV (reference sequence). There are 14 residues in the CDR3. The V and J ends lost 8 bases and 7 bases, in that order; junction bases with no gene match: 10.